This T cell receptor beta chain is from a study of shared clonotypes between healthy human individuals. Findings and caveats of the study: Generally, naive subsets came out with larger estimated richness than memory subsets. Rarefaction revealed incomplete sorted-subset sequencing despite large depth.

The CDR3 has 13 amino acids. Trimming took 4 bases from V and 4 from J; bases not matched to a gene: 5. The V gene's germline CDR1 is SGHNT and CDR2 YYREEE (reference sequence). Negatively enriched CD4+ T cells were divided by CD45RA into naive and memory. Comments on this clone: What it recognizes is unknown. Other DNA sequences in this specimen translate into the identical CDR3.

An even split of each subset's genomic DNA across several immunoSEQ plates was performed. Profiling relied on immunoSEQ multiplex PCR, and the TCRdb table lists in-frame clones only, not all of them. The table lists about 2.3 million clones, just under 95% of them singletons. The genes are TRBV5-4 and TRBJ2-7; 7 nucleotides match TRBD1. The material sequenced was naive CD4+ T cells from PBMCs. Specified subset: CD45RA+ positively selected. This receptor was identified in a man aged 18 to 35 in good health. Some clones in this sample may be carry-over from other donors' samples. The CDR3 region is CASSPGGRYEQYF. The CDR3 DNA reads TGTGCCAGCAGCCCAGGGGGTAGGTACGAGCAGTACTTC. The variable domain in full, with the rest retrieved from reference TRBV5-4 and TRBJ2-7, is ETGVTQSPTHLIKTRGQQVTLRCSSQSGHNTVSWYQQALGQGPQFIFQYYREEENGRGNFPPRFSGLQFPNYSSELNVNALELDDSALYLCASSPGGRYEQYFGPGTRLTVT.